This entry lists 25 T cell receptor beta chains sequenced from one sample in a study of identical twins. Each CDR3 protein gets one entry after TCRdb re-called the 5' RACE reads with MiXCR. The repertoire includes about 660,000 distinct CDR3 sequences, under 9% of them detected once, and around 0.98% sits in the top ten. The same sample was also used in a study of yellow fever vaccine responses in identical twins.

Specimen: PBMCs. The source is a woman between 18 and 29 years old in good health.

The chain combines TRBV7-9 with TRBJ2-7; maybe TRBD2 (6 bases). The CDR3 runs to 12 residues. V gave up 5 bases and J gave up 4 bases, with 9 bases separating them. The germline V gene encodes CDR1 SEHNR and CDR2 FQNEAQ (reference sequence). This CDR3 is CASSGGEYEQYF. The CDR3 DNA is TGTGCCAGCAGCGGAGGGGAGTACGAGCAGTACTTC.

This clonotype has more than one count but fewer than ten. The CDR3 reads CSVMVGYEQYF. Here the CDR3 DNA reads TGCAGCGTTATGGTAGGGTACGAGCAGTACTTC. V is TRBV29-1 and J is TRBJ2-7; D call uncertain. The V gene's germline CDR1 is SQVTM and CDR2 ANQGSEA. V was pared by 5 bases and J by 4 bases, with 9 bases between. The CDR3 contains 11 residues.

At least ten counts were recorded for this clonotype. This CDR3 is CASSLTSLYEQYF. DNA of the CDR3: TGCGCCAGCAGCTTGACTAGCCTCTACGAGCAGTACTTC. The V call is TRBV5-1, the J call TRBJ2-7, with D maybe TRBD2 (6 bases). There are 13 residues in the CDR3. Trimming left V 1 base short and J 3 bases short, with 8 bases between. Germline-derived CDR1 and CDR2 are SGHRS and YFSETQ.

V and J are TRBV7-9 and TRBJ2-7; D tentatively fits TRBD1 or TRBD2 (5 bases each). The CDR3 is 17 residues long. In germline, CDR1 is SEHNR, CDR2 FQNEAQ (reference sequence). V was pared by 3 bases and J by 0 bases, with 18 bases between. This chain's CDR3 is CASSFPGPEGPSYEQYF. CDR3 sequence (DNA): TGTGCCAGCAGCTTTCCGGGGCCAGAGGGACCCTCCTACGAGCAGTACTTC. The full variable domain, completed using reference TRBV7-9 and TRBJ2-7, is DTGVSQNPRHKITKRGQNVTFRCDPISEHNRLYWYRQTLGQGPEFLTYFQNEAQLEKSRLLSDRFSAERPKGSFSTLEIQRTEQGDSAMYLCASSFPGPEGPSYEQYFGPGTRLTVT.

This clonotype has only a few counts. J is TRBJ2-1 and V is TRBV20-1; possibly TRBD1 for D (7 bases). This CDR3 is 12 amino acids long. V lost 5 bases and J 7 bases, leaving 12 bases between the germline ends. Per the germline V gene, CDR1 is DFQATT and CDR2 is SNEGSKA (reference sequence). CDR3 nucleotides: TGCAGTGCTCCCCAGGGGGGTAATGAGCAGTTCTTC. Protein sequence: CSAPQGGNEQFF.

The genes are TRBV4-3 and TRBJ1-3; D unresolved. Germline CDR1 is LGHNA and CDR2 is YSLEER. Trimming stripped 1 base from V and 1 base from J, with 11 bases between. This CDR3 has 16 residues. CDR3 in amino acids: CASSQASHPSGNTIYF. CDR3 nucleotide sequence: TGCGCCAGCAGCCAAGCCTCCCACCCGTCTGGAAACACCATATATTTT.

This clonotype was counted at least ten times. The chain joins TRBV27 to TRBJ2-2; 7 nucleotides line up with TRBD2. J gave up 0 bases and V 6 bases, and 4 bases lay outside the gene matches. The CDR3 runs 15 residues. Germline V gene sequence: CDR1 MNHEY, CDR2 SMNVEV (reference sequence). The CDR3 loop reads CASSLLATNTGELFF. DNA of the CDR3: TGTGCCAGCAGCCTACTAGCGACGAACACCGGGGAGCTGTTTTTT.

This clonotype was detected many times. This sequence joins TRBV5-4 and TRBJ2-1; D is possibly TRBD1 (6 bases). This CDR3 has 13 amino acids. The germline gives CDR1 SGHNT, CDR2 YYREEE (reference sequence). V gave up 7 bases and J gave up 6 bases, with 14 bases separating them. CDR3 nucleotide sequence: TGTGCCAGCTCGCAGGGGCAAGGCAATGAGCAGTTCTTC. This codes for CASSQGQGNEQFF.

This clonotype showed up just a few times. J is TRBJ2-1 and V is TRBV29-1, with D possibly matching TRBD1 (6 bases). V was shortened by 6 bases and J by 0 bases, with 27 bases between the two germline ends. CDR3 length equals 19 residues. Looked up from germline, CDR1 is SQVTM and CDR2 is ANQGSEA. DNA for the CDR3: TGCAGCGTCAAACTCAACCTAGGGGCCAAGACAGGCTCCTACAATGAGCAGTTCTTC. Translated: CSVKLNLGAKTGSYNEQFF.

This clonotype appeared a few times. The V call is TRBV24-1, the J call TRBJ2-1; possibly TRBD1 or TRBD2 for D (6 bases each). Germline loops: CDR1 KGHDR, CDR2 SFDVKD. The V end was cut by 8 bases, the J end by 2 bases, with 15 bases between. This CDR3 has 15 residues. The CDR3 reads CATMGLGGPYNEQFF. The CDR3 DNA reads as TGTGCCACCATGGGACTTGGGGGCCCCTACAATGAGCAGTTCTTC.

This clonotype was seen a few times. This chain links TRBV3-1 with TRBJ2-7; 11 bases fit TRBD2. V shed 3 bases, J shed 0 bases, and the junction held 1 base outside the gene matches. CDR1 is LGHDT and CDR2 is YNNKEL in the germline V gene (reference sequence). The CDR3 is made up of 15 amino acids. CDR3 loop: CASSQTSGASYEQYF. DNA of the CDR3: TGTGCCAGCAGCCAGACTAGCGGGGCCTCCTACGAGCAGTACTTC.

This clonotype has a handful of counts. The genes are TRBV24-1 and TRBJ2-7, with TRBD1 identical over 8 bases. There are 14 residues in the CDR3. V gave up 3 bases and J gave up 5 bases; unmatched junction bases: 5. Germline CDR1 reads KGHDR; CDR2 reads SFDVKD. Here the CDR3 DNA reads TGTGCCACCAGTGATCCGGACAGGGAACACGAGCAGTACTTC. It codes for CATSDPDREHEQYF.

The chain uses TRBV7-2 and TRBJ2-5, with 11 bases lining up with TRBD2. J gave up 2 bases and V 5 bases, and 7 bases lay outside the gene matches. Germline V gives CDR1 SGHTA, CDR2 FQGNSA. The CDR3 is 16 residues long. The CDR3 loop is CASSHGLAGLQETQYF. For the CDR3, the DNA is TGTGCCAGCAGCCATGGACTAGCGGGTCTTCAAGAGACCCAGTACTTC. Based on the CDR3 plus reference TRBV7-2 and TRBJ2-5, the full variable domain is GAGVSQSPSNKVTEKGKDVELRCDPISGHTALYWYRQSLGQGLEFLIYFQGNSAPDKSGLPSDRFSAERTGGSVSTLTIQRTQQEDSAVYLCASSHGLAGLQETQYFGPGTRLLVL.

The chain combines TRBV18 with TRBJ2-5; 11 nucleotides line up with TRBD2. Germline V gene data show CDR1 as KGHSH and CDR2 as LQKENI. The CDR3 is 15 residues long. V lost 0 bases to trimming and J lost 5 bases; unmatched junction nucleotides: 2. CDR3 coding DNA: TGTGCCAGCTCACCACCGGCTAGCGGGAGGGAGACCCAGTACTTC. This translates into CASSPPASGRETQYF.

With respect to this clonotype: This could be a read error, since a much larger clone is one nucleotide away. The chain uses TRBV6-2 or TRBV6-3 and TRBJ2-1; D might be TRBD2 (5 bases). CDR3 size: 16 residues. Germline CDR1 is MNHEY and CDR2 is SVGEGT. CDR3 sequence reads: CASSYPGGLGYNEQLF. The CDR3 DNA reads as TGTGCCAGCAGTTACCCGGGCGGGCTCGGGTACAATGAGCAGCTCTTC.

The chain joins TRBV6-2 or TRBV6-3 to TRBJ2-4; D is ambiguous. The germline V and J ends were trimmed by 0 bases and 0 bases, with 12 bases remaining between them. This CDR3 has 17 amino acids. The germline gives CDR1 MNHEY, CDR2 SVGEGT. Written as DNA, the CDR3 is TGTGCCAGCAGTTACTCCCTCGAGGCAGAAGCCAAAAACATTCAGTACTTC. It specifies CASSYSLEAEAKNIQYF.

The rearrangement uses TRBV7-2 and TRBJ2-7; possibly TRBD1 for D (6 bases). V was trimmed by 4 bases and J by 0 bases, leaving 7 bases between them. The germline gives CDR1 SGHTA, CDR2 FQGNSA. The CDR3 is made up of 13 amino acids. The CDR3 region is CASSYRVSYEQYF. CDR3 nucleotide sequence: TGTGCCAGCAGCTACAGGGTCTCCTACGAGCAGTACTTC.

The J gene is TRBJ2-1, the V gene TRBV7-2; 10 bases fit TRBD2. This CDR3 comprises 17 residues. Germline-derived CDR1 and CDR2 are SGHTA and FQGNSA. With V trimmed by 7 bases and J by 0 bases, 9 bases remained unmatched. This CDR3 reads CASTPSSGGSSYNEQFF. DNA of the CDR3: TGTGCCAGCACCCCCAGTAGCGGGGGGAGCTCCTACAATGAGCAGTTCTTC.

This chain joins TRBV6-1 and TRBJ2-3; a weak D match, TRBD1 (5 bases). Trimming cost V 7 bases and J 9 bases, with 14 bases left between them. The CDR3 has 12 residues. Germline V gene sequence: CDR1 MNHNS, CDR2 SASEGT. The CDR3 reads CASIGAPSTQYF. CDR3 coding DNA: TGTGCCAGCATAGGGGCCCCGTCGACGCAGTATTTT.

The genes are TRBV28 and TRBJ2-6; tentatively, D is TRBD1 (5 bases). V dropped 3 bases and J dropped 4 bases, with 10 bases sitting between them. Germline CDR1 MDHEN, CDR2 SYDVKM. The CDR3 sequence is 15 residues long. CDR3 coding DNA: TGTGCCAGCAGTTTCCAGGGTCCGGGGGCCAACGTCCTGACTTTC. Translated, it gives CASSFQGPGANVLTF.

There are a few counts of this clonotype. The chain links TRBV11-2 to TRBJ2-1; tentatively, D is TRBD1 (6 bases). Trimming removed 1 base from V and 6 bases from J, with 16 bases in between. Germline-derived CDR1 and CDR2 are SGHAT and FQNNGV. There are 16 residues in the CDR3. For the CDR3, the DNA is TGTGCCAGCAGCTTAGGTGGTAAGACAGGCCTCAATGAGCAGTTCTTC. This encodes CASSLGGKTGLNEQFF.

As for this clonotype: A junction end diverges from the germline sequence, so it may reflect a read error. This rearrangement joins TRBV7-7 to TRBJ2-1, with 11 bases fitting TRBD2. Per germline, CDR1 SSHAT and CDR2 FNYEAQ (reference sequence). The CDR3 runs 15 residues. CDR3 region: CASSVSGGAVNEQFF. CDR3 sequence (DNA): TGTGCTAGCAGCGTTAGCGGGGGGGCCGTAAATGAGCAGTTCTTC.

V gene TRBV24-1 combines with J gene TRBJ2-1, with 8 bases matching TRBD2. Germline V gene data show CDR1 as KGHDR and CDR2 as SFDVKD. The V and J ends lost 0 bases and 5 bases, in that order; junction bases with no gene match: 11. The length of the CDR3 is 18 residues. The CDR3 bases are TGTGCCACCAGTGATTTGGCCCTAAGCGGGAGTAGCGACAATGAGCAGTTCTTC. It specifies CATSDLALSGSSDNEQFF.

The chain joins TRBV16 to TRBJ2-1; 14 nucleotides align to TRBD2. This CDR3 spans 19 amino acids. The germline CDR1 and CDR2 sequences are KGHSY and FQNENV. Losses at the gene ends were 0 bases for V and 5 bases for J; bases not matched to a gene: 9. The CDR3 coding sequence is TGTGCCAGCAGCCAATCGCCCGTGACTAGCGGGGGGGCAGACAATGAGCAGTTCTTC. It translates to CASSQSPVTSGGADNEQFF.

The sample holds many counts of this clonotype. This rearrangement joins TRBV20-1 to TRBJ2-1, with 7 nucleotides matching TRBD2. The length of the CDR3 is 14 residues. Germline V lookup: CDR1 DFQATT, CDR2 SNEGSKA (reference sequence). J gave up 1 base and V 8 bases, and 8 bases lay outside the gene matches. CDR3 sequence reads: CSSRPGLSYNEQFF. The CDR3 DNA reads TGCAGTTCCCGGCCGGGACTATCCTACAATGAGCAGTTCTTC.